Shown below are 5 T cell receptor beta chains from a single sample sequenced in a study of control samples from healthy donors and cancer patients (dated by TCRdb to 2019 to 2021). The library was generated by the immunoSEQ multiplex PCR assay. As stored in TCRdb, this immuneACCESS dataset retains in-frame rearrangements with V and J assigned. A fraction of the clones does not appear; measured against another copy, unresolved V genes explain less than half of the discrepancy, and the remainder lacks a known reason. Across this sample there are more than 95,000 clones, with more than 75% seen only once. Jointly, the top ten make up 2.3% of the sample. Sequenced input: blood. The receptor source for this set is a woman in her seventies in good health.

The chain links TRBV2 to TRBJ1-5; the D is unclear. The CDR3 runs 14 residues. Looked up from germline, CDR1 is SNHLY and CDR2 is FYNNEI. Trimming took 2 bases from V and 1 from J, leaving 6 bases between them. This CDR3 is CASSERVSNQPQHF. CDR3 in DNA: TGTGCCAGCAGTGAACGGGTAAGCAATCAGCCCCAGCATTTT.

The rearrangement uses TRBV9 and TRBJ2-2; D possibly uses TRBD1 or TRBD2 (5 bases each). The CDR3 contains 15 residues. Per the germline V gene, CDR1 is SGDLS and CDR2 is YYNGEE. V lost 1 base, J lost 4 bases, and 11 bases lay in between. The CDR3 DNA reads TGTGCCAGCAGCGTAAATGAGGGGTCCACCGGGGAGCTGTTTTTT. This translates into CASSVNEGSTGELFF. Filled out from reference TRBV9 and TRBJ2-2, the complete variable domain reads DSGVTQTPKHLITATGQRVTLRCSPRSGDLSVYWYQQSLDQGLQFLIQYYNGEERAKGNILERFSAQQFPDLHSELNLSSLELGDSALYFCASSVNEGSTGELFFGEGSRLTVL.

The chain links TRBV7-9 to TRBJ2-1; possibly TRBD2 for D (7 bases). The CDR3 runs 17 residues. Germline lookup yields CDR1 SEHNR and CDR2 FQNEAQ (reference sequence). The V gene lost 1 base and the J gene lost 9 bases, with 22 bases spanning the gap. The CDR3 nucleotides are TGTGCCAGCAGCTTAGGAGGAGCGGGCGGCGGGGGCGGTGAGCAGTTCTTC. Encoded protein: CASSLGGAGGGGGEQFF.

Regarding this clone: The same CDR3 is also encoded by other DNA sequences in this sample. The rearrangement uses TRBV3-1 (or the pseudogene TRBV3-2) and TRBJ2-5; 12 bases align to TRBD2. Germline CDR1 and CDR2: LGHDT and YNNKEL (reference sequence). This CDR3 spans 18 amino acids. V gave up 4 bases and J gave up 13 bases; unmatched junction bases: 22. CDR3 in DNA: TGTGCCAGCAGCCTCACTTCCCGGGGTGGGGCTAGCGGGGGGGCCCCGTACTTC. Protein: CASSLTSRGGASGGAPYF.

The chain links TRBV3-1 (or the pseudogene TRBV3-2) to TRBJ1-1, with D perhaps TRBD1 (5 bases). The CDR3 sequence is 14 residues long. CDR1 is LGHDT and CDR2 is YNNKEL in the germline V gene (reference sequence). The germline V and J ends were trimmed by 7 bases and 4 bases, with 16 bases remaining between them. CDR3 loop: CASNQGQGVTEAFF. DNA for the CDR3: TGTGCCAGCAATCAGGGTCAGGGCGTCACTGAAGCTTTCTTT.